Shown below are 11 T cell receptor beta chains from a single sample sequenced in a study of T-cell reconstitution after alpha-beta-depleted transplantation in children. Preparation of the TCRbeta library was carried out with unique molecular identifiers. One entry per CDR3 protein results from TCRdb running MiXCR on the PCR reads. The sample includes a few hundred thousand distinct CDR3 sequences, 9.7% seen only once; the top ten take around 5%. This sample comprised PBMCs from the stem cell graft donor, obtained from the stem cell graft. These receptors all come from a human donor who donated a stem cell graft to a child with SCID.

This clonotype was recorded at least ten times. The CDR3 coding sequence is TGTGCCAGCAGCCCGGGGGCCGGCCGCACTGAAGCTTTCTTT. This encodes CASSPGAGRTEAFF. The V call is TRBV12-3 or TRBV12-4, the J call TRBJ1-1; D may be TRBD1 (6 bases). V lost 6 bases and J 4 bases, leaving 15 bases between the germline ends. The CDR3 totals 14 residues.

At least ten counts were recorded for this clonotype. The chain's CDR3 is CSVMLTGLEQYF. In DNA, the CDR3 is TGCAGCGTTATGCTGACAGGGCTCGAGCAGTACTTC. The rearrangement joins TRBV29-1 to TRBJ2-7, with 7 nucleotides matching TRBD1. In germline, CDR1 is SQVTM, CDR2 ANQGSEA. The CDR3 runs 12 residues. V was clipped by 5 bases and J by 6 bases; unmatched bases: 7.

In its sample, this clonotype was seen many times. This rearrangement joins TRBV3-1 to TRBJ2-5; D tentatively fits TRBD1 or TRBD2 (5 bases each). V lost 7 bases to trimming and J lost 5 bases, with 26 bases between them. Germline V gene sequence: CDR1 LGHDT, CDR2 YNNKEL (reference sequence). This CDR3 is 17 amino acids long. As DNA, the CDR3 is TGTGCCAGCACACATTCCCGGGACCCCAGGATCGGGGAGACCCAGTACTTC. Protein sequence: CASTHSRDPRIGETQYF.

This chain connects TRBV20-1 to TRBJ2-1; D gene uncertain. With 4 bases removed from V and 6 bases from J, the gap between germline ends came to 10 bases. Germline V gene lookup returns CDR1 DFQATT and CDR2 SNEGSKA (reference sequence). This CDR3 has 12 amino acids. CDR3 coding DNA: TGCAGTGCTAACCCACGACCCAATGAGCAGTTCTTC. Translated: CSANPRPNEQFF.

This clonotype was observed many times. This chain connects TRBV7-3 to TRBJ2-3; 10 nucleotides match TRBD2. The CDR3 extends over 18 amino acids. With V trimmed by 1 base and J by 2 bases, 9 bases remained unmatched. Germline V gene lookup returns CDR1 SGHTA and CDR2 FQGTGA. The DNA for the CDR3 is TGTGCCAGCAGCTTAATCGCCCTAGCGGGGGCCTCCACAGATACGCAGTATTTT. Amino acid sequence: CASSLIALAGASTDTQYF. The whole variable domain, filled in from reference TRBV7-3 and TRBJ2-3, reads GAGVSQTPSNKVTEKGKYVELRCDPISGHTALYWYRQSLGQGPEFLIYFQGTGAADDSGLPNDRFFAVRPEGSVSTLKIQRTERGDSAVYLCASSLIALAGASTDTQYFGPGTRLTVL.

This chain uses TRBV5-1 with TRBJ2-7; 9 positions agree with TRBD1. Trimming removed 1 base from V and 6 bases from J; junction bases left unmatched: 5. This CDR3 is 14 amino acids long. The germline V gene has CDR1 SGHRS and CDR2 YFSETQ. The CDR3 region is CASSLPDRGLEQYF. The DNA of the CDR3 is TGCGCCAGCAGCTTGCCGGACAGGGGTCTCGAGCAGTACTTC.

J is TRBJ1-2 and V is TRBV7-2; TRBD1 aligns across 8 bases. This CDR3 region has 17 residues. In germline, CDR1 is SGHTA, CDR2 FQGNSA. Unmatched junction bases numbered 16, after V lost 5 bases and J lost 5 bases. CDR3 loop: CASSQTGGGLAFYGYTF. The CDR3, as DNA: TGTGCCAGCAGCCAAACAGGGGGTGGTTTGGCGTTTTATGGCTACACCTTC.

This clonotype was found many times. The J gene is TRBJ2-3, the V gene TRBV12-3 or TRBV12-4, with D possibly TRBD1 on 6 matching bases. The CDR3 extends over 13 amino acids. V shed 8 bases and J shed 2 bases, with 11 bases lying between them. The CDR3 nucleotides read TGTGCCAGCCATGCAGGGGCCACAGATACGCAGTATTTT. Protein sequence: CASHAGATDTQYF.

This clonotype is termed medium-sized. V is TRBV7-9 and J is TRBJ1-3, with D uncertain. Looked up from germline, CDR1 is SEHNR and CDR2 is FQNEAQ (reference sequence). Trimming removed 4 bases at V and 0 bases at J, with 10 bases between. The CDR3 is 15 residues long. Here the CDR3 reads CASSWTWDSGNTIYF. The CDR3 region has the DNA TGTGCCAGCAGCTGGACGTGGGACTCTGGAAACACCATATATTTT.

This clonotype was seen a handful of times. The chain couples TRBV20-1 to TRBJ2-1, with 11 bases identical to TRBD1. This CDR3 contains 17 residues. Trimming removed 0 bases from V and 4 bases from J; junction bases left unmatched: 8. The germline V gene encodes CDR1 DFQATT and CDR2 SNEGSKA (reference sequence). CDR3 residues: CSARDGSGTGGYNEQFF. CDR3 coding DNA: TGCAGTGCTAGAGATGGTTCCGGGACAGGGGGGTACAATGAGCAGTTCTTC.

The chain uses TRBV20-1 and TRBJ1-4, with no clear D. The V and J ends lost 0 bases and 8 bases respectively, with 16 bases between them. The germline CDR1 and CDR2 sequences are DFQATT and SNEGSKA (reference sequence). This CDR3 region has 15 residues. CDR3 amino acids: CSARDYSSYREKLFF. DNA of the CDR3: TGCAGTGCTAGAGATTATTCCAGTTATAGAGAAAAACTGTTTTTT.